One sample yielded the 22 T cell receptor beta chains listed below, sequenced in a study of blood T cell repertoires in COVID-19. Profiling relied on immunoSEQ multiplex PCR, and the TCRdb table lists in-frame clones only, not all of them. The table shows around 450,000 clones, with 75% to 90% occurring only once. Source material: peripheral blood. The receptors stem from a woman aged 25-40 years with acute or convalescent COVID-19.

In its sample, this clone was seen a few times. The V call is TRBV5-3, the J call TRBJ1-2, with D uncertain. TRBV5-3 is designated an ORF whose function remains uncertain. The CDR3 spans 12 residues. V shed 5 bases and J shed 4 bases, with 9 bases lying between them. The DNA for the CDR3 is TGTGCCAGAAGTTCGGGAATCTATGGCTACACCTTC. Its translation is CARSSGIYGYTF.

The V and J genes are TRBV7-9 and TRBJ1-2; D uncertain. The germline CDR1 and CDR2 sequences are SEHNR and FQNEAQ (reference sequence). The V gene lost 4 bases and the J gene lost 8 bases, with 11 bases spanning the gap. The CDR3 extends over 12 amino acids. CDR3 amino acids: CASSSEVSGYTF. CDR3 sequence (DNA): TGTGCCAGCAGCTCCGAGGTCTCGGGCTACACCTTC.

This clone appeared a few times. V usage is TRBV5-6 and J usage is TRBJ2-7; D remains ambiguous. Germline assignment: CDR1 SGHDT and CDR2 YYEEEE. Trimming left V 2 bases short and J 4 bases short, with 7 bases between. CDR3 size: 12 residues. The CDR3 is CASSFGQYEQYF. CDR3 coding DNA: TGTGCCAGCAGCTTTGGGCAATACGAGCAGTACTTC. Filled out from reference TRBV5-6 and TRBJ2-7, the complete variable domain reads DAGVTQSPTHLIKTRGQQVTLRCSPKSGHDTVSWYQQALGQGPQFIFQYYEEEERQRGNFPDRFSGHQFPNYSSELNVNALLLGDSALYLCASSFGQYEQYFGPGTRLTVT.

Written as DNA, the CDR3 is TGTGCCAGCAGTGAAGGTCGGACTCCCTACGAGCAGTACTTC. Its translation: CASSEGRTPYEQYF. The chain couples TRBV25-1 to TRBJ2-7; D might be TRBD2 (5 bases). Germline-derived CDR1 and CDR2 are MGHDK and SYGVNS. The CDR3 spans 14 residues. V lost 2 bases and J 2 bases, leaving 10 bases between the germline ends.

The V and J genes are TRBV21-1 and TRBJ1-1. TRBV21-1 is deemed a pseudogene. The CDR3 totals 14 residues. This chain's CDR3 is CASTIIEGGTEAFF. Written as DNA, the CDR3 is TGTGCCAGCACCATTATAGAGGGAGGCACTGAAGCTTTCTTT.

This clone was seen a single time. This rearrangement joins TRBV4-1 to TRBJ2-7, with D perhaps matching TRBD1 (6 bases). Per germline, CDR1 MGHRA and CDR2 YSYEKL. CDR3 length equals 16 residues. V was shortened by 3 bases and J by 4 bases, with 19 bases between the two germline ends. In nucleotides, the CDR3 is TGCGCCAGCAGCCACCCCTCGACAGGTCGGGGATACGAGCAGTACTTC. Translating it yields CASSHPSTGRGYEQYF.

The chain links TRBV6-5 to TRBJ1-2; the D gene is possibly TRBD1 (6 bases). Germline assignment: CDR1 MNHEY and CDR2 SVGAGI. The V and J ends lost 6 bases and 8 bases respectively, with 19 bases between them. This CDR3 has 14 residues. The CDR3 DNA follows: TGTGCCAGCAGCCCAATTAGGGGGGGTGTCGGCTACACCTTC. This codes for CASSPIRGGVGYTF.

The genes are TRBV7-9 and TRBJ2-5, with a weak D call TRBD2 (5 bases). The germline V and J ends were trimmed by 1 base and 4 bases, with 7 bases remaining between them. The CDR3 runs to 13 residues. Germline assignment: CDR1 SEHNR and CDR2 FQNEAQ (reference sequence). The CDR3 spells CASSLDEGETQYF. CDR3 coding DNA: TGTGCCAGCAGCTTAGACGAGGGAGAGACCCAGTACTTC. Together with reference TRBV7-9 and TRBJ2-5, the CDR3 gives the full variable domain: DTGVSQNPRHKITKRGQNVTFRCDPISEHNRLYWYRQTLGQGPEFLTYFQNEAQLEKSRLLSDRFSAERPKGSFSTLEIQRTEQGDSAMYLCASSLDEGETQYFGPGTRLLVL.

The J gene is TRBJ1-2, the V gene TRBV5-4; 10 positions agree with TRBD1. The CDR3 has 14 residues. V was pared by 5 bases and J by 3 bases, with 4 bases of the junction left unmatched. Germline V lookup: CDR1 SGHNT, CDR2 YYREEE (reference sequence). The chain's CDR3 is CASRPTGGYYGYTF. The CDR3 region has the DNA TGTGCCAGCAGGCCGACAGGGGGCTACTATGGCTACACCTTC.

The chain links TRBV6-6 to TRBJ2-1; D unresolved. Trimming stripped 2 bases from V and 9 bases from J, with 8 bases between. CDR3 length equals 12 residues. CDR1 is MNHNY, CDR2 SVGAGI, per germline (reference sequence). The chain's CDR3 is CASSYSDGEQFF. The CDR3, as DNA: TGTGCCAGCAGTTACAGCGATGGTGAGCAGTTCTTC.

The V call is TRBV5-1, the J call TRBJ2-3; D gene unclear. CDR3 size: 13 residues. Germline V lookup: CDR1 SGHRS, CDR2 YFSETQ. V was trimmed by 2 bases and J by 5 bases, leaving 9 bases between them. CDR3 protein: CASSFVVQDTQYF. The CDR3 nucleotides read TGCGCCAGCAGCTTTGTAGTGCAAGATACGCAGTATTTT. Complete variable domain (other parts from reference TRBV5-1 and TRBJ2-3): KAGVTQTPRYLIKTRGQQVTLSCSPISGHRSVSWYQQTPGQGLQFLFEYFSETQRNKGNFPGRFSGRQFSNSRSEMNVSTLELGDSALYLCASSFVVQDTQYFGPGTRLTVL.

The rearrangement joins TRBV9 to TRBJ1-2; the D gene is possibly TRBD1 (5 bases). The CDR3 spans 14 residues. Germline V lookup: CDR1 SGDLS, CDR2 YYNGEE. V shed 0 bases and J shed 3 bases, with 9 bases lying between them. Written as DNA, the CDR3 is TGTGCCAGCAGCGTAGGGGGCGTCGACTATGGCTACACCTTC. Encoded protein: CASSVGGVDYGYTF.

The CDR3 sequence: CASSFPSGGMVTDTQYF. The CDR3 coding sequence is TGTGCCAGCAGCTTCCCTAGCGGGGGAATGGTCACAGATACGCAGTATTTT. V gene TRBV7-6 combines with J gene TRBJ2-3; the match to TRBD2 covers 10 bases. J gave up 2 bases and V 3 bases, and 8 bases lay outside the gene matches. CDR3 length: 17 amino acids. CDR1 is SGHVS and CDR2 is FNYEAQ in the germline V gene.

V usage is TRBV7-9 and J usage is TRBJ1-2; 8 nucleotides align to TRBD1. The CDR3 is 15 amino acids. The germline V gene has CDR1 SEHNR and CDR2 FQNEAQ (reference sequence). V shed 7 bases and J 8 bases; nucleotides not matched to a gene: 15. This CDR3 is CASIQSTDRGDGYTF. The CDR3 nucleotides read TGTGCCAGCATACAGAGCACTGACAGGGGTGACGGCTACACCTTC.

V is TRBV15 and J is TRBJ2-7; D gene ambiguous. The CDR3 runs 14 residues. Germline CDR1 reads LNHNV; CDR2 reads YYDKDF (reference sequence). V lost 5 bases and J lost 3, with 14 bases in between. This CDR3 is CATSAVRVNYEQYF. The CDR3 DNA follows: TGTGCCACCAGCGCCGTACGGGTAAACTACGAGCAGTACTTC.

The rearrangement links TRBV9 to TRBJ2-1; weak D call: TRBD1 (6 bases). The CDR3 extends over 14 amino acids. V was pared by 0 bases and J by 5 bases, with 9 bases between. The germline CDR1 and CDR2 sequences are SGDLS and YYNGEE. The CDR3 DNA is TGTGCCAGCAGCGTAGCGGACAGCGACAATGAGCAGTTCTTC. Translated: CASSVADSDNEQFF.

The V gene is TRBV28, the J gene TRBJ2-7, with 9 bases lining up with TRBD2. The germline CDR1 and CDR2 sequences are MDHEN and SYDVKM. V trimming: 7 bases; J trimming: 4 bases; junction bases outside the gene matches: 11. The CDR3 covers 15 residues. CDR3 loop: CASTLMRGGAYEQYF. The CDR3, as DNA: TGTGCCAGCACCCTTATGCGGGGGGGGGCGTACGAGCAGTACTTC.

J is TRBJ1-1 and V is TRBV4-1, with D perhaps matching TRBD1 (6 bases). CDR3 length: 16 residues. Trimming pared 2 bases from V and 0 bases from J, leaving 13 bases between. Germline CDR1 is MGHRA and CDR2 is YSYEKL. In nucleotides, the CDR3 is TGCGCCAGCAGCCAAAGGACAGTTCTCCTGAACACTGAAGCTTTCTTT. This translates into CASSQRTVLLNTEAFF.

The CDR3 reads CASAPGQGAEQYF. The CDR3 DNA sequence: TGCGCCAGCGCCCCGGGACAGGGGGCCGAGCAGTACTTC. The genes are TRBV4-1 and TRBJ2-7, with 12 bases fitting TRBD1. The CDR3 covers 13 residues. Germline assignment: CDR1 MGHRA and CDR2 YSYEKL. V gave up 8 bases and J gave up 6 bases; unmatched junction bases: 5.

This sequence joins TRBV28 and TRBJ2-5; no firm D call. The germline CDR1 and CDR2 sequences are MDHEN and SYDVKM. Trimming removed 6 bases at V and 0 bases at J, with 11 bases between. This CDR3 contains 14 residues. The CDR3 bases are TGTGCCAGCAGCCCCTGGGCAGACCAAGAGACCCAGTACTTC. This encodes CASSPWADQETQYF.

This chain connects TRBV2 to TRBJ2-3; D is uncertain. This CDR3 is built from 14 residues. The germline V and J ends were trimmed by 8 bases and 0 bases, with 12 bases remaining between them. The germline CDR1 and CDR2 sequences are SNHLY and FYNNEI. CDR3 sequence (DNA): TGTGCCAGCGGTTCGGTGCGGAGCACAGATACGCAGTATTTT. Its translation: CASGSVRSTDTQYF.

The chain couples TRBV6-5 to TRBJ1-2; possibly TRBD1 for D (6 bases). This CDR3 contains 15 residues. Germline values: CDR1 MNHEY, CDR2 SVGAGI. The ends were cut back, 7 bases at V and 0 bases at J, with 15 bases in the middle. Here the CDR3 reads CASTNQQGPNYGYTF. The CDR3 nucleotides are TGTGCCAGCACGAACCAACAGGGACCTAACTATGGCTACACCTTC.